These T cell receptor beta chains were read from a single sample in a study of identical twins. TCRdb fed the 5' RACE reads into MiXCR, producing one record per CDR3 protein. The sample yields some 1,700,000 distinct CDR3 sequences, around 29% seen once. The specimen sequenced was cord blood. These receptors were obtained from a newborn girl in good health. CDR3s include the opening cysteine and the closing phenylalanine or tryptophan. A D gene is named only where the DNA matches it firmly. Clone size is not always given. Where it is, it says once, few, many or a class for expanded clones.

v_gene	j_gene	d_gene	abundance	CDR3aa	CDR3nt
TRBV5-5	TRBJ1-2	-	few	CASSLVAPYGYTF	TGTGCCAGCAGCTTGGTGGCACCCTATGGCTACACCTTC
TRBV18	TRBJ2-5	-	-	CASSPTDRETQYF	TGTGCCAGCTCACCAACTGACAGGGAGACCCAGTACTTC
TRBV7-9	TRBJ2-1	-	-	CASSFSGSGPWGEQFF	TGTGCCAGCAGCTTCTCAGGTAGCGGCCCTTGGGGTGAGCAGTTCTTC
TRBV6-2/TRBV6-3	TRBJ2-3	-	-	CASRRDLTQGDTQYF	TGTGCCAGCAGGAGAGACTTAACCCAAGGAGATACGCAGTATTTT
TRBV4-2	TRBJ2-7	-	many	CASSQDPQDSYEQYF	TGTGCCAGCAGCCAAGACCCCCAGGACTCCTACGAGCAGTACTTC
TRBV5-6	TRBJ1-5	-	few	CASSSLDQPQHF	TGTGCCAGCAGCTCATTGGATCAGCCCCAGCATTTT
TRBV3-1	TRBJ1-4	TRBD1	few	CASSRRQGALEKLFF	TGTGCCAGCAGCAGACGACAGGGGGCCCTTGAAAAACTGTTTTTT
TRBV24-1	TRBJ2-2	-	-	CATRDTNTGELFF	TGTGCCACCAGGGACACCAACACCGGGGAGCTGTTTTTT
TRBV12-3/TRBV12-4	TRBJ2-1	-	few	CASSLARLSTVDEYNEQFF	TGTGCCAGCAGTTTAGCTCGTCTTTCTACCGTAGATGAGTACAATGAGCAGTTCTTC
TRBV7-9	TRBJ2-2	-	once	CAGSLLRLANTGELFF	TGTGCCGGCAGCTTACTCAGGCTCGCGAACACCGGGGAGCTGTTTTTT
TRBV27	TRBJ2-7	TRBD2	few	CASSTSGRPSYEQYF	TGTGCCAGCAGTACTAGCGGCCGCCCCTCCTACGAGCAGTACTTC
TRBV5-6	TRBJ2-5	-	-	CASSLQVRETQYF	TGTGCCAGCAGCTTACAGGTTCGAGAGACCCAGTACTTC
TRBV5-6	TRBJ1-2	TRBD1	-	CASSSPILGQPPGYTF	TGTGCCAGCAGCTCACCGATCCTGGGACAGCCTCCTGGCTACACCTTC
TRBV7-8	TRBJ2-7	-	few	CASSLLGGGGPYEQYF	TGTGCCAGCAGCTTATTGGGGGGTGGTGGTCCCTACGAGCAGTACTTC
TRBV3-1	TRBJ1-1	TRBD1	few	CASSLRQGYTEAFF	TGTGCCAGCAGCCTTCGACAGGGGTACACTGAAGCTTTCTTT
TRBV12-3/TRBV12-4	TRBJ1-2	-	many	CASSPQTANYGYTF	TGTGCCAGCTCACCACAAACAGCTAACTATGGCTACACCTTC
TRBV4-1	TRBJ2-1	TRBD2	-	CASRQGFFRSGGYNEQFF	TGCGCCAGCAGGCAAGGATTCTTTAGGAGCGGGGGATACAATGAGCAGTTCTTC
TRBV7-2	TRBJ2-1	TRBD1	-	CASSFTLRQGDPSYNEQFF	TGTGCCAGCAGCTTCACACTTCGACAGGGGGACCCCTCCTACAATGAGCAGTTCTTC
TRBV4-2	TRBJ2-3	-	-	CASSQEGGSGTDTQYF	TGTGCCAGCAGCCAAGAAGGGGGGTCGGGCACAGATACGCAGTATTTT
TRBV20-1	TRBJ1-6	-	few	CSASTGSSYNSPLHF	TGCAGTGCAAGCACAGGGAGCTCCTATAATTCACCCCTCCACTTT
TRBV12-3/TRBV12-4	TRBJ2-3	-	-	CASSLLAKTQYF	TGTGCCAGCAGTTTACTAGCCAAGACGCAGTATTTT
TRBV10-3	TRBJ2-7	-	-	CAISVTQREQYF	TGTGCCATCAGTGTCACGCAACGCGAGCAGTACTTC
TRBV24-1	TRBJ1-2	TRBD1	few	CATSDPRTGGNYGYTF	TGTGCCACCAGTGATCCCCGGACAGGGGGGAATTATGGCTACACCTTC
TRBV20-1	TRBJ2-5	-	-	CSVLSPPETQYF	TGCAGCGTACTAAGCCCACCCGAGACCCAGTACTTC
TRBV4-1	TRBJ2-3	-	many	CASSQEWTDTQYF	TGCGCCAGCAGCCAAGAGTGGACAGATACGCAGTATTTT
TRBV29-1	TRBJ1-1	TRBD1	few	CSVSPTGVRPTEAFF	TGCAGCGTCTCACCGACAGGGGTGAGGCCCACTGAAGCTTTCTTT
TRBV3-1	TRBJ2-1	-	-	CASSKKVSYNEQFF	TGTGCCAGCAGCAAAAAGGTCTCCTACAATGAGCAGTTCTTC
TRBV12-3/TRBV12-4	TRBJ2-7	-	few	CASSFGPSEYEQYF	TGTGCCAGCAGTTTTGGCCCATCCGAGTACGAGCAGTACTTC
TRBV2	TRBJ2-3	TRBD2	-	CASSGSSGRLRPDTQYF	TGTGCCAGCAGCGGAAGTAGCGGGAGGTTGCGGCCAGATACGCAGTATTTT
TRBV7-8	TRBJ1-2	-	-	CASSTPDTNYGYTF	TGTGCCAGCAGCACCCCAGACACTAACTATGGCTACACCTTC